These 17 T cell receptor beta chains originate from one sample sequenced in a study of read filtering for tumor transcriptome and immune sequencing. This library used roughly 370 ng RNA and molecular barcoded adaptors spanning alpha/delta and beta/gamma chains. One entry per CDR3 protein, called by TCRdb with MiXCR from the reads. In the table there are about 62,000 distinct CDR3 sequences, approximately 18% of which are singletons. Sequenced: a population of CD138-negative cells sorted from bone marrow. The receptor set was obtained from a donor at least 40 years old with multiple myeloma.

The J gene is TRBJ2-5, the V gene TRBV7-2, with D possibly TRBD2 on 6 matching bases. The DNA end lines up better with TRBJ2-1; the J call may be wrong. Germline CDR1 SGHTA, CDR2 FQGNSA. CDR3 length: 15 amino acids. The CDR3 region has the DNA TGTGCCAGCAGCTTGGCGGGGACGCGACAAGAGACCCAGTTCTTC. It codes for CASSLAGTRQETQFF.

This clonotype was seen at least ten times. The chain uses TRBV20-1 and TRBJ2-1, with a weak D call TRBD2 (6 bases). The CDR3 totals 14 residues. The germline V gene has CDR1 DFQATT and CDR2 SNEGSKA (reference sequence). V lost 3 bases to trimming and J lost 8 bases, with 17 bases between them. The CDR3 sequence: CSASETGVHDEQFF. The DNA for the CDR3 is TGCAGTGCTAGTGAAACGGGAGTCCATGATGAGCAGTTCTTC.

Details on this clonotype: A read error is possible here, since a much larger clone lies one base away. V and J are TRBV10-3 and TRBJ1-1; D unresolved. The CDR3 is 15 residues long. The germline V gene has CDR1 ENHRY and CDR2 SYGVKD. Trimming stripped 6 bases from V and 6 bases from J, with 20 bases between. The CDR3 spells CAIRQNSEMGSEAFF. The CDR3 region has the DNA TGTGCCATCAGGCAGAATTCGGAGATGGGCTCTGAAGCTTTCTTT.

This clonotype was recorded at least ten times. This chain connects TRBV20-1 to TRBJ2-5; 7 bases fit TRBD1. In germline, CDR1 is DFQATT, CDR2 SNEGSKA (reference sequence). Trimming cost V 2 bases and J 3 bases; bases outside gene matches: 15. This CDR3 spans 17 amino acids. The CDR3 loop is CSARKLIRGRAKETQYF. In DNA form, the CDR3 reads TGCAGTGCTAGAAAATTGATCAGGGGGAGAGCGAAAGAGACCCAGTACTTC.

Only a few counts were recorded for this clonotype. This CDR3 reads CASSQLRTSTPDTQYF. As DNA, the CDR3 is TGTGCCAGCAGCCAACTCAGGACGAGTACACCAGATACGCAGTATTTT. This sequence joins TRBV3-1 and TRBJ2-3; D not certain. Germline V gene lookup returns CDR1 LGHDT and CDR2 YNNKEL (reference sequence). Trimming shortened V by 2 bases and J by 4 bases, and 16 bases separated the two germline ends. The CDR3 contains 16 residues.

On this clonotype: The likely explanation is a read error, given a far larger clone one base away. J is TRBJ2-1 and V is TRBV7-2; tentative D call: TRBD1 (5 bases). The CDR3 contains 14 residues. Germline V lookup: CDR1 SGHTA, CDR2 FQGNSA. Written as DNA, the CDR3 is TGTGCCAGCAGCTTGGGTCAGGGTATCAATGGGCAGTTCTTC. Translating it yields CASSLGQGINGQFF.

In regard to this clonotype: This CDR3 fails to terminate in the conserved phenylalanine or tryptophan, so it likely reflects a read error. CDR3 sequence reads: CSAFSGVNQPQHL. In nucleotides, the CDR3 is TGCAGTGCTTTCTCAGGGGTCAATCAGCCCCAGCATCTT. The chain is built from TRBV20-1 and TRBJ1-5, with D perhaps TRBD1 (6 bases). The CDR3 consists of 13 residues. Germline values: CDR1 DFQATT, CDR2 SNEGSKA (reference sequence). Trimming pared 5 bases from V and 3 bases from J, leaving 11 bases between.

This clonotype came up many times. V is TRBV11-2 and J is TRBJ1-1; D call uncertain. V gave up 5 bases and J gave up 4 bases, with 8 bases separating them. This CDR3 comprises 12 residues. Germline lookup yields CDR1 SGHAT and CDR2 FQNNGV. The CDR3, as DNA: TGTGCCAGCAGCCCCTGGGGCACTGAAGCTTTCTTT. It specifies CASSPWGTEAFF. Combining the CDR3 with reference TRBV11-2 and TRBJ1-1 gives the whole variable domain EAGVAQSPRYKIIEKRQSVAFWCNPISGHATLYWYQQILGQGPKLLIQFQNNGVVDDSQLPKDRFSAERLKGVDSTLKIQPAKLEDSAVYLCASSPWGTEAFFGQGTRLTVV.

This clonotype was counted a few times. This sequence joins TRBV20-1 and TRBJ2-3, with TRBD2 matching 10 bases. J gave up 0 bases and V 4 bases, and 13 bases lay outside the gene matches. Germline V gene data show CDR1 as DFQATT and CDR2 as SNEGSKA (reference sequence). CDR3 length: 18 residues. The CDR3 DNA follows: TGCAGTGCTACCCATTCCGGGACTAGCGATGGAAGCACAGATACGCAGTATTTT. Encoded protein: CSATHSGTSDGSTDTQYF.

Many counts were recorded for this clonotype. V is TRBV24-1 and J is TRBJ2-3; D gene unclear. V gave up 4 bases and J gave up 4 bases, with 8 bases separating them. Looked up from germline, CDR1 is KGHDR and CDR2 is SFDVKD. The CDR3 is 13 residues long. The CDR3 sequence is CATSEEHSDTQYF. CDR3 DNA: TGTGCCACCAGTGAAGAACATTCAGATACGCAGTATTTT.

This sequence joins TRBV28 and TRBJ2-3; 8 bases are a match to TRBD2. V shed 3 bases and J 6 bases; nucleotides not matched to a gene: 17. Per the germline V gene, CDR1 is MDHEN and CDR2 is SYDVKM. The CDR3 contains 18 residues. The CDR3 spells CASSFTGGTSGGPDTQYF. CDR3 nucleotide sequence: TGTGCCAGCAGTTTCACGGGGGGTACTAGCGGAGGACCGGATACGCAGTATTTT.

This chain joins TRBV6-2 or TRBV6-3 and TRBJ2-5; 10 nucleotides line up with TRBD2. This CDR3 has 16 residues. The V gene's germline CDR1 is MNHEY and CDR2 SVGEGT. Trimming at V came to 2 bases and at J to 5 bases, leaving 8 bases not matched to a gene. CDR3 nucleotides: TGTGCCAGCAGTTACCAAGCGGGAGGGCCATTGGAGACCCAGTACTTC. This sequence encodes CASSYQAGGPLETQYF.

This clonotype was seen many times. The gene calls are TRBV28 and TRBJ1-1; D remains ambiguous. Per germline, CDR1 MDHEN and CDR2 SYDVKM. The CDR3 runs 12 residues. Trimming cost V 5 bases and J 2 bases, with 6 bases left between them. The CDR3 protein is CASSERNTEAFF. The CDR3 bases are TGTGCCAGCAGTGAGAGAAACACTGAAGCTTTCTTT. Variable domain in full (rest from reference TRBV28 and TRBJ1-1): DVKVTQSSRYLVKRTGEKVFLECVQDMDHENMFWYRQDPGLGLRLIYFSYDVKMKEKGDIPEGYSVSREKKERFSLILESASTNQTSMYLCASSERNTEAFFGQGTRLTVV.

This clonotype is medium-sized in the sample. V usage is TRBV12-3 or TRBV12-4 and J usage is TRBJ2-1; 7 bases align to TRBD1. The CDR3 length is 14 residues. V was pared by 5 bases and J by 3 bases, with 4 bases of the junction left unmatched. The CDR3 DNA sequence: TGTGCCAGCAGTCCACAGGGGTACTACAATGAGCAGTTCTTC. Translated, it gives CASSPQGYYNEQFF.

This clonotype was counted ten times or more. The V call is TRBV28, the J call TRBJ2-5, with a tentative D call TRBD2 (6 bases). The CDR3 consists of 13 residues. Germline CDR1 MDHEN, CDR2 SYDVKM. Trimming shortened V by 6 bases and J by 5 bases, and 13 bases separated the two germline ends. The CDR3 region has the DNA TGTGCCAGCAGGACGACTAGTTCGGAGACCCAGTACTTC. Its protein product is CASRTTSSETQYF.

With respect to this clonotype: This may stem from a read error, because a much larger clone lies one nucleotide away. The rearrangement links TRBV4-2 to TRBJ2-3; D is unresolved. The germline CDR1 and CDR2 sequences are LGHNA and YNFKEQ. The CDR3 spans 12 residues. The CDR3 DNA reads as TGTGCCAGCAGCCAAGGCACAGATTCGCAGTATTTT. Translation: CASSQGTDSQYF.

This clonotype was picked up many times. The chain links TRBV20-1 to TRBJ2-7; 7 bases align to TRBD1. CDR1 and CDR2 (germline): DFQATT, SNEGSKA (reference sequence). J lost 0 bases, V lost 3 bases, and 11 bases had no gene match. CDR3 size: 16 residues. CDR3 DNA sequence: TGCAGTGCTAGCCTACATAACAGGGGTACCTCCTACGAGCAGTACTTC. Protein: CSASLHNRGTSYEQYF.